In this sample, the clone carrying this T cell receptor (beta chain) turned up a few times. This record comes from a study of T-cell memory formation after mild COVID-19. Germline CDR1 SGHDN, CDR2 FVKESK. V dropped 4 bases and J dropped 3; count of bases not matched to a gene: 7. CDR3 length equals 16 residues. Using its own MiXCR run on the 5' RACE reads, TCRdb lists one record per CDR3 protein. Here the sample spans 300,000 to 400,000 distinct CDR3 sequences, around 13% being singletons. The chain is built from TRBV14 and TRBJ2-2; 8 positions match TRBD2. This receptor was taken from a man younger than 35 who had mild COVID-19 (a few samples of this study predate the infection). Cell type and time point are not known. The material sequenced was PBMCs or a T cell subset sorted from them (not recorded which). CDR3 sequence: CASSPRTSNYTGELFF. The CDR3 bases are TGTGCCAGCAGCCCCAGGACTAGCAATTACACCGGGGAGCTGTTTTTT.